This entry is about one T cell receptor (beta chain). The CDR3 sequence is 16 residues long. Germline-derived CDR1 and CDR2 are MDHEN and SYDVKM. V was pared by 5 bases and J by 10 bases, with 16 bases of the junction left unmatched. The data were produced by immunoSEQ multiplex PCR, yet TCRdb's version contains in-frame clones alone and is incomplete. This table holds about 170,000 clones, 82% found once. This sample is drawn from a study of blood T cell repertoires in COVID-19. The clonotype originates from a middle-aged woman with COVID-19, enrolled during active disease. The rearrangement links TRBV28 to TRBJ2-1; 8 bases are a match to TRBD2. What was sequenced was peripheral blood. The CDR3 spells CASSPPRGLESLEQFF. For the CDR3, the DNA is TGTGCCAGCAGTCCACCCCGGGGACTAGAATCTCTCGAGCAGTTCTTC.